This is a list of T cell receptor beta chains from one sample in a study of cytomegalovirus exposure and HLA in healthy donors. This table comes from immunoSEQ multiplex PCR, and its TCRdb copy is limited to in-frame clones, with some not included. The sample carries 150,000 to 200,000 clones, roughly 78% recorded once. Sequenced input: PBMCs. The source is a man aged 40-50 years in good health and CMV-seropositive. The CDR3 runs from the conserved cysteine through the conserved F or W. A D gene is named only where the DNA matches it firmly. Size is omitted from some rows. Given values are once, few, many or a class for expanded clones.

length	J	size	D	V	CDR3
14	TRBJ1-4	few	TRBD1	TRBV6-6	CASRPGGASEKLFF
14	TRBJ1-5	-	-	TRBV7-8	CASSLGGYNQPQHF
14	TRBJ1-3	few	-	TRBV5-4	CASFIPGGGNTIYF
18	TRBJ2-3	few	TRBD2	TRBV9	CASSPKPTSGVVGDTQYF
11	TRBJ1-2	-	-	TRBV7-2	CASSNYGGYTF
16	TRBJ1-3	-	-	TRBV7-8	CASSPRVKSSGNTIYF
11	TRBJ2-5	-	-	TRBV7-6	CASSSGETQYF
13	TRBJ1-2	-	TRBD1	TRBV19	CASSNDRGSGYTF
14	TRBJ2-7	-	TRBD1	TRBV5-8	CASSPGQGRDEQYF
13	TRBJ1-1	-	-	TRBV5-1	CASCDDMNTEAFF
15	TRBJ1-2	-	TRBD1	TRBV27	CASRPQDRGKWGYTF
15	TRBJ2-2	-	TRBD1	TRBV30	CAWDPGQHNPGELFF
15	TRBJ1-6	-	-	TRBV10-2	CASRNVGAGNSPLHF
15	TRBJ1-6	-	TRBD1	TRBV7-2	CASSKWTGVNSPLHF
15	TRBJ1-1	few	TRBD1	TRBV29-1	CSVEARADREAEAFF
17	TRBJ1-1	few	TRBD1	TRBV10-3	CAISGPTQGGLWAEAFF
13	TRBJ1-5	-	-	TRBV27	CASKGGGNQPQHF
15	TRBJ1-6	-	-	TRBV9	CASSVAQGLGSPLHF